The 5 T cell receptor beta chains given below trace back to one sample, sequenced in a study of shared clonotypes between healthy human individuals. Profiling relied on immunoSEQ multiplex PCR, and the TCRdb table lists in-frame clones only, not all of them. Here the sample spans 950,000 to 1,100,000 clones, roughly 80% being singletons. The sample consisted of memory CD4+ T cells sorted from blood. Subset meaning: CD45RA-negative fraction. The receptors shown here come from a man between 18 and 29 years old in good health.

This clone was detected only a few times. The rearrangement joins TRBV11-3 to TRBJ2-5, with D tentatively TRBD1 (5 bases). Germline lookup yields CDR1 SGHNT and CDR2 YENEEA. The CDR3 covers 13 residues. V lost 0 bases and J lost 5, with 7 bases in between. CDR3 sequence: CASSLDWGETQYF. The DNA of the CDR3 is TGTGCCAGCAGCTTAGACTGGGGCGAGACCCAGTACTTC.

The CDR3 region has the DNA TGTGCCAGCTCCCTTAGCGGGGGGGCGGTCGGGGAGCTGTTTTTT. This codes for CASSLSGGAVGELFF. The V gene is TRBV7-2, the J gene TRBJ2-2, with 11 bases identical to TRBD2. V lost 8 bases, J lost 7 bases, and 9 bases stayed unmatched. This CDR3 has 15 residues. Germline values: CDR1 SGHTA, CDR2 FQGNSA.

The chain links TRBV5-4 to TRBJ2-3; no clear D gene. The V end was cut by 7 bases, the J end by 2 bases, with 5 bases between. The V gene's germline CDR1 is SGHNT and CDR2 YYREEE (reference sequence). This CDR3 is built from 11 residues. This chain's CDR3 is CASHITDTQYF. For the CDR3, the DNA is TGTGCCAGCCACATCACAGATACGCAGTATTTT.

The rearrangement uses TRBV5-1 and TRBJ1-1; D gene uncertain. CDR1 SGHRS and CDR2 YFSETQ come from the germline V gene. V dropped 1 base and J dropped 0 bases, with 7 bases sitting between them. The CDR3 is made up of 14 amino acids. CDR3 region: CASSLQEMNTEAFF. The CDR3 coding sequence is TGCGCCAGCAGCTTGCAGGAAATGAACACTGAAGCTTTCTTT. The full variable domain, in which reference TRBV5-1 and TRBJ1-1 provide the parts outside the CDR3, is KAGVTQTPRYLIKTRGQQVTLSCSPISGHRSVSWYQQTPGQGLQFLFEYFSETQRNKGNFPGRFSGRQFSNSRSEMNVSTLELGDSALYLCASSLQEMNTEAFFGQGTRLTVV.

This clone was seen repeatedly, ten times or more. The genes are TRBV14 and TRBJ1-6, with D hard to call. V lost 4 bases to trimming and J lost 8 bases, with 15 bases between them. Germline assignment: CDR1 SGHDN and CDR2 FVKESK. This CDR3 is built from 15 residues. The CDR3 coding sequence is TGTGCCAGCAGCCCCCTAACTCCTCCGGATTCACCCCTCCACTTT. It codes for CASSPLTPPDSPLHF.